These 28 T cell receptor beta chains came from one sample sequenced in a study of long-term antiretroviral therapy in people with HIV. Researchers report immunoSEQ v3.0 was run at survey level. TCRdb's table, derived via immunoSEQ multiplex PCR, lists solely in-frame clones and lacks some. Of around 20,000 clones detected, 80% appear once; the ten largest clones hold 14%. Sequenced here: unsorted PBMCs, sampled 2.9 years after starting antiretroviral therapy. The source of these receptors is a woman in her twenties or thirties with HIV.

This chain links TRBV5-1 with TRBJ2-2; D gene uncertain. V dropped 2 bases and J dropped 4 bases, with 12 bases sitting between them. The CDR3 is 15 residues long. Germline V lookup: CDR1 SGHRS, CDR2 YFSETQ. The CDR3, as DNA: TGCGCCAGCAGCTTCTCCCTCCCAAGCACCGGGGAGCTGTTTTTT. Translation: CASSFSLPSTGELFF. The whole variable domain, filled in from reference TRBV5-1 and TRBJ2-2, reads KAGVTQTPRYLIKTRGQQVTLSCSPISGHRSVSWYQQTPGQGLQFLFEYFSETQRNKGNFPGRFSGRQFSNSRSEMNVSTLELGDSALYLCASSFSLPSTGELFFGEGSRLTVL.

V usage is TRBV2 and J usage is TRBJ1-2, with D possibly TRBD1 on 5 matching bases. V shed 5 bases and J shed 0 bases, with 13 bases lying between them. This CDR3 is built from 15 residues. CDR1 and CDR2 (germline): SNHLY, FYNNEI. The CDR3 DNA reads TGTGCCAGCAGTCCTAGACAGAGCACTAACTATGGCTACACCTTC. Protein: CASSPRQSTNYGYTF.

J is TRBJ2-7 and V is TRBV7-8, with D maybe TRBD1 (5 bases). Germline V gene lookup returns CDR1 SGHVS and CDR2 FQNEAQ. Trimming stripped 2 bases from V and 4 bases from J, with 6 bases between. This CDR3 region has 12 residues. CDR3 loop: CASSLSGYEQYV. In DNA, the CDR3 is TGTGCCAGCAGCTTATCAGGGTACGAGCAGTACGTC.

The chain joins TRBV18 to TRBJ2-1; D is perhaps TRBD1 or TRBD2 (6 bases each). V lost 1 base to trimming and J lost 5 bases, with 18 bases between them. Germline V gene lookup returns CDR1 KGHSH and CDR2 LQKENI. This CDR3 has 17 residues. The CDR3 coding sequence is TGTGCCAGCTCACCACGGGGGGCGTACGACCCCAACAATGAGCAGTTCTTC. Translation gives CASSPRGAYDPNNEQFF.

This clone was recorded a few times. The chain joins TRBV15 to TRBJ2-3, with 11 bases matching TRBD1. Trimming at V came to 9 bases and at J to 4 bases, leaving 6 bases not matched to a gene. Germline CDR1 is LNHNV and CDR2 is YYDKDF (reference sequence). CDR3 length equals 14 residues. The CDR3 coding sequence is TGTGCCACTGGGGACAGGGGGAAGGCAGATACGCAGTATTTT. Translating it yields CATGDRGKADTQYF.

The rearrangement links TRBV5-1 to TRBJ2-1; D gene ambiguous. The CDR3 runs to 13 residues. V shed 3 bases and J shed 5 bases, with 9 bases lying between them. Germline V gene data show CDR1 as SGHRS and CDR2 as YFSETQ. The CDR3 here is CASSSSKNNEQFF. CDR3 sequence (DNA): TGCGCCAGCAGCTCCTCCAAGAACAATGAGCAGTTCTTC.

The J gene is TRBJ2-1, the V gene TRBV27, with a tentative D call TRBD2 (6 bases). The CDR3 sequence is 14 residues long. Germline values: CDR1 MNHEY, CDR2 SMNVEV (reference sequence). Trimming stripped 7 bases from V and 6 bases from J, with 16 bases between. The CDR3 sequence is CASTPRGGRNEQFF. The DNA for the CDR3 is TGTGCCAGCACTCCCCGGGGAGGCCGCAATGAGCAGTTCTTC.

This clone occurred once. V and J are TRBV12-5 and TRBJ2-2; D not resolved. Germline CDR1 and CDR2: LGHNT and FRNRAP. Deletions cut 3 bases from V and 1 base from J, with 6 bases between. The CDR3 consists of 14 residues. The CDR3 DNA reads TGTGCTAGTGGTTTATCCATGAACACCGGGGAGCTGTTTTTT. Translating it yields CASGLSMNTGELFF. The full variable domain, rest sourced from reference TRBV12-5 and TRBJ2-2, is DARVTQTPRHKVTEMGQEVTMRCQPILGHNTVFWYRQTMMQGLELLAYFRNRAPLDDSGMPKDRFSAEMPDATLATLKIQPSEPRDSAVYFCASGLSMNTGELFFGEGSRLTVL.

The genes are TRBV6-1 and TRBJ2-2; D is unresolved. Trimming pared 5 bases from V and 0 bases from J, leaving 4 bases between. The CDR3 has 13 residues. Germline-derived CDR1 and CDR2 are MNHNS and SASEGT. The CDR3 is CASSIANTGELFF. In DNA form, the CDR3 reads TGTGCCAGCAGTATAGCGAACACCGGGGAGCTGTTTTTT.

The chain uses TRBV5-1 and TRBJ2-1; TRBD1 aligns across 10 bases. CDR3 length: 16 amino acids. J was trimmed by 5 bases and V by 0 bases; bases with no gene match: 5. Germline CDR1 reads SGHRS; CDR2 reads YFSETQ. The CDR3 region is CASSLAWTGGNNEQFF. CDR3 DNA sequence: TGCGCCAGCAGCTTGGCTTGGACAGGGGGAAACAATGAGCAGTTCTTC.

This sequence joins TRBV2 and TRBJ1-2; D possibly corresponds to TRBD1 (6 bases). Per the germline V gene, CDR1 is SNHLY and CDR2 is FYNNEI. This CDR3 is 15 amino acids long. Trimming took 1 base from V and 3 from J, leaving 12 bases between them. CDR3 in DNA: TGTGCCAGCAGTGAAGTTAAGGGGGGGCACTATGGCTACACCTTC. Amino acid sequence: CASSEVKGGHYGYTF.

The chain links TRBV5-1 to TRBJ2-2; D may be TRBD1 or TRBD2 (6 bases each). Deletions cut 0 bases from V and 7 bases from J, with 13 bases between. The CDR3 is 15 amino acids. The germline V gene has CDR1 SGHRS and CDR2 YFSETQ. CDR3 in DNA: TGCGCCAGCAGCTTGGAACGGGGGCAGGGCGGGGAGCTGTTTTTT. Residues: CASSLERGQGGELFF.

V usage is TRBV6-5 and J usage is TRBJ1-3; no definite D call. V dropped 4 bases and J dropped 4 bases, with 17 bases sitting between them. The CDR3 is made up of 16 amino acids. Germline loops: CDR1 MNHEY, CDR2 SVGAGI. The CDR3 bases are TGTGCCAGCAGTTTGCTTTTGGGCATCGGGGGAAACACCATATATTTT. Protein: CASSLLLGIGGNTIYF.

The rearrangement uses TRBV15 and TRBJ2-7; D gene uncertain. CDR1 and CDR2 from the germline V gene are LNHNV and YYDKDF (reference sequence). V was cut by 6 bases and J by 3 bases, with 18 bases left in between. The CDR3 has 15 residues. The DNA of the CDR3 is TGTGCCACCAGTCCTCTCACCGTCGACGTCTACGAGCAGTACTTC. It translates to CATSPLTVDVYEQYF.

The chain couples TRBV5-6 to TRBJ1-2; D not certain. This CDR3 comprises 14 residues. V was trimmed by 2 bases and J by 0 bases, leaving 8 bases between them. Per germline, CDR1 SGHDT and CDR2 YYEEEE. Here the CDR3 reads CASSLRNPNYGYTF. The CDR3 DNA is TGTGCCAGCAGCTTAAGAAACCCTAACTATGGCTACACCTTC.

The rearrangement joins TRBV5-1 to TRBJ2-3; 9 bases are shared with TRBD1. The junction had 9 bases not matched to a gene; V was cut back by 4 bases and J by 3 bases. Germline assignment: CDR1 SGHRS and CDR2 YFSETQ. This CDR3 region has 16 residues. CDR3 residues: CASSNGRGTGTDTQYF. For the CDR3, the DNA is TGCGCCAGCAGCAATGGAAGAGGGACAGGGACAGATACGCAGTATTTT.

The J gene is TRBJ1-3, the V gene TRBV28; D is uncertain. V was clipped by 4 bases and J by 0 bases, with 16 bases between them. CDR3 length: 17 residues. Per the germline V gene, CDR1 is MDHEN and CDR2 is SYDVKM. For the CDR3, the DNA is TGTGCCAGCAGTTCACGCTATGGACGGAACTCTGGAAACACCATATATTTT. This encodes CASSSRYGRNSGNTIYF. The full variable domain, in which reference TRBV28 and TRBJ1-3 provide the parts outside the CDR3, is DVKVTQSSRYLVKRTGEKVFLECVQDMDHENMFWYRQDPGLGLRLIYFSYDVKMKEKGDIPEGYSVSREKKERFSLILESASTNQTSMYLCASSSRYGRNSGNTIYFGEGSWLTVV.

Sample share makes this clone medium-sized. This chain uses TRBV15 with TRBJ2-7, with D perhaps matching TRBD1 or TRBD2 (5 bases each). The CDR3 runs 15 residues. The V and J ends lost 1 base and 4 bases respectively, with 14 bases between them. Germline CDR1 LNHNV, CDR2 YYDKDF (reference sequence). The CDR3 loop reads CATSRVERGPYEQYV. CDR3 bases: TGTGCCACCAGCAGAGTAGAACGGGGCCCATACGAGCAGTACGTC.

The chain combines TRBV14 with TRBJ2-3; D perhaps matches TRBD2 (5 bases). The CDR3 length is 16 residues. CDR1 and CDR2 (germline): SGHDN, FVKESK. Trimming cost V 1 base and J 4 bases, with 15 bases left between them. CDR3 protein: CASSQVGLVPPDTQYF. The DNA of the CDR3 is TGTGCCAGCAGCCAAGTCGGACTGGTCCCCCCAGATACGCAGTATTTT.

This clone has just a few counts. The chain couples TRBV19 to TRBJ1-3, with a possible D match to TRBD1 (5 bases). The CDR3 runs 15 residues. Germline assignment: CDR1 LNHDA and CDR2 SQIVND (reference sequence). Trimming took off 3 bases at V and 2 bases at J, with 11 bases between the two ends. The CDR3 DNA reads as TGTGCCAGTAGTATGAAGGGGAGGACTGGAAACACCATATATTTT. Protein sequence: CASSMKGRTGNTIYF.

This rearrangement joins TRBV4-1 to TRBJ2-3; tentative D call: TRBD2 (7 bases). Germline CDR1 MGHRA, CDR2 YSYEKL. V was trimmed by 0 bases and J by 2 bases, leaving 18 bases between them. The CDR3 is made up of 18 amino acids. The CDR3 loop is CASSQEPRGGAFTDTQYF. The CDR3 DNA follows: TGCGCCAGCAGCCAAGAACCGAGGGGGGGGGCCTTCACAGATACGCAGTATTTT.

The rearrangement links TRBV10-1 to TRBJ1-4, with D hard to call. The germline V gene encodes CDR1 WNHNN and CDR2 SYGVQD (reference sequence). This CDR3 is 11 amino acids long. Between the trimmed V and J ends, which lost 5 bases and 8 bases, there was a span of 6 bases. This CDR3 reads CASSSGEKLFF. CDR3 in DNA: TGCGCCAGCAGTTCAGGAGAAAAACTGTTTTTT.

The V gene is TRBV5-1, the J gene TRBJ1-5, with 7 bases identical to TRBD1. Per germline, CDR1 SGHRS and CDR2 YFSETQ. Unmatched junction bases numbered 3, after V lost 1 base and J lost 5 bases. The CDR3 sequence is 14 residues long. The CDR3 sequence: CASSLLGGDQPQHF. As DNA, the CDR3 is TGCGCCAGCAGCTTGTTAGGGGGCGATCAGCCCCAGCATTTT.

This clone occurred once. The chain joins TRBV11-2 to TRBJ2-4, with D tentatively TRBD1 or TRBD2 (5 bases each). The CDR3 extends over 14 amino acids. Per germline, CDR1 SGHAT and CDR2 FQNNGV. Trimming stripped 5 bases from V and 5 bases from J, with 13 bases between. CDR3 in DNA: TGTGCCAGCAGCGCGCGTTTGGGGGAAAACATTCAGTACTTC. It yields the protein CASSARLGENIQYF.

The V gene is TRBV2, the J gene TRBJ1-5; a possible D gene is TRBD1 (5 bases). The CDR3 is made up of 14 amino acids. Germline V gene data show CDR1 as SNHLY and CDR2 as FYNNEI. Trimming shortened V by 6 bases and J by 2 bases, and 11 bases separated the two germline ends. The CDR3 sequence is CASRRGRGNQPQHF. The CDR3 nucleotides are TGTGCCAGCAGGAGGGGAAGGGGCAATCAGCCCCAGCATTTT.

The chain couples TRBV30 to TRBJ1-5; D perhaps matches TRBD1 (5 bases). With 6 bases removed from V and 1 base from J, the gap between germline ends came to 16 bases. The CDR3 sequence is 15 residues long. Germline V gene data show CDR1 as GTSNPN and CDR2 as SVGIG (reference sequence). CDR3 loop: CACSTGLLSNQPQHF. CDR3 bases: TGTGCCTGTTCTACGGGACTTCTAAGCAATCAGCCCCAGCATTTT.

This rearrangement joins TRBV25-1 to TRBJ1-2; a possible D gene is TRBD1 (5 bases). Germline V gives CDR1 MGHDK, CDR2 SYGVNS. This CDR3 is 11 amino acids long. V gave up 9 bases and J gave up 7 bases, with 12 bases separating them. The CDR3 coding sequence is TGTGCCAGTCAGAATGGGGCTGGCTACACCTTC. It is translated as CASQNGAGYTF.

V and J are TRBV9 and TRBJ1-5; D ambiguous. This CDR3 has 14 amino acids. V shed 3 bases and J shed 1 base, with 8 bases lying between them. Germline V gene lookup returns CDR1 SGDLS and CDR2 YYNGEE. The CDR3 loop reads CASSGLGSNQPQHF. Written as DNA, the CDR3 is TGTGCCAGCAGCGGCCTTGGGAGCAATCAGCCCCAGCATTTT.